Reported below is one T cell receptor beta chain. This sample is drawn from a study of T cell changes during pregnancy in multiple sclerosis. CDR3 size: 14 residues. Here immunoSEQ multiplex PCR was the method, and the copy in TCRdb shows in-frame clones only, minus some. The profile shows approximately 63,000 clones, 91% of them singletons. Sequenced here: peripheral blood, sampled after pregnancy. The receptor's source is a female donor in good health, enrolled as a control in a pregnancy study. The chain uses TRBV21-1 and TRBJ2-7; the table's TRBD2 call for D was not verified on the DNA. TRBV21-1 is a listed pseudogene. The CDR3 here is CASLPLGEGYEQYF. CDR3 sequence (DNA): TGTGCCAGCCTCCCGCTGGGGGAGGGCTACGAGCAGTACTTC.